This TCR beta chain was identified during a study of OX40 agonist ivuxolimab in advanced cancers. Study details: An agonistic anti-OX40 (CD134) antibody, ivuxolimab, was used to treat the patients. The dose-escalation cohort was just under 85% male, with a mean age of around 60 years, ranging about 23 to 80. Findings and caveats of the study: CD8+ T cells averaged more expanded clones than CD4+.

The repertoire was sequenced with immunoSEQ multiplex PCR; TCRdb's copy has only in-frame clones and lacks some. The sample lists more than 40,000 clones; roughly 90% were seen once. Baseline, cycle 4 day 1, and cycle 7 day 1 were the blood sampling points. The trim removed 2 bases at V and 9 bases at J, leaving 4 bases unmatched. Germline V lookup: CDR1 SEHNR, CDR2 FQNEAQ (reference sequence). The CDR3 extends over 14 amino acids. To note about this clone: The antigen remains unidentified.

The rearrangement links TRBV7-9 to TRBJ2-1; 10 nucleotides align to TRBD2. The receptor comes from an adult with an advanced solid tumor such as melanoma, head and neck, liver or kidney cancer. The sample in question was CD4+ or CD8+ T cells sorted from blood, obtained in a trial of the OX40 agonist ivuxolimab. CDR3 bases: TGTGCCAGCAGCTTACTAGCGGGAGAGGTTGAGCAGTTCTTC. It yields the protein CASSLLAGEVEQFF.